A selection of T cell receptor beta chains follows, all from one sample in a study of cytomegalovirus exposure and HLA in healthy donors. Assay used: immunoSEQ multiplex PCR; TCRdb lists only in-frame clones, some missing. The data hold approximately 210,000 clones, with more than 75% observed a single time. The sample taken for sequencing was PBMCs. These receptors were taken from a young woman in good health and CMV-seronegative. Each CDR3 is given with its conserved first and last residue. The order of the fields is V gene, J gene, D gene, clone size, CDR3 DNA, CDR3 protein. A D gene is named only where the DNA matches it firmly. The size of a clone is reported for some rows only, either as once, few or many, or as a class for expanded clones.

v_gene: TRBV30
j_gene: TRBJ1-2
d_gene: NA
abundance: NA
CDR3nt: TGTGCCTGGAGGACACCACAGGGCTATGGCTACACCTTC
CDR3aa: CAWRTPQGYGYTF

v_gene: TRBV28
j_gene: TRBJ1-4
d_gene: NA
abundance: NA
CDR3nt: TGTGCCAGCAGTCTGGCTTTTAATGAAAAACTGTTTTTT
CDR3aa: CASSLAFNEKLFF

v_gene: TRBV28
j_gene: TRBJ2-5
d_gene: TRBD1
abundance: once
CDR3nt: TGTGCCAGCAGTGTAACAGGGGGCCGAGGCGTTGGGACCCAGTACTTC
CDR3aa: CASSVTGGRGVGTQYF

v_gene: TRBV5-4
j_gene: TRBJ1-1
d_gene: NA
abundance: NA
CDR3nt: TGTGCCAGCAGCACCTTACAGGGCGGGTTCACTGAAGCTTTCTTT
CDR3aa: CASSTLQGGFTEAFF

v_gene: TRBV29-1
j_gene: TRBJ2-2
d_gene: TRBD1
abundance: NA
CDR3nt: TGCAGCGTTATGACAGGGTCCTTCACCGGGGAGCTGTTTTTT
CDR3aa: CSVMTGSFTGELFF

v_gene: TRBV10-3
j_gene: TRBJ1-1
d_gene: NA
abundance: NA
CDR3nt: TGTGCCATCAGTGCAAAAACAGGGAGATTAAACCGAAACACTGAAGCTTTCTTT
CDR3aa: CAISAKTGRLNRNTEAFF

v_gene: TRBV2
j_gene: TRBJ2-2
d_gene: NA
abundance: NA
CDR3nt: TGTGCCAGTCGCCCAGGTGGAGGCACCGGGGAGCTGTTTTTT
CDR3aa: CASRPGGGTGELFF

v_gene: TRBV5-4
j_gene: TRBJ2-5
d_gene: TRBD1
abundance: NA
CDR3nt: TGTGCCAGCAGCTTGGCACGACAGGGTGAGACCCAGTACTTC
CDR3aa: CASSLARQGETQYF

v_gene: TRBV6-6
j_gene: TRBJ1-1
d_gene: NA
abundance: NA
CDR3nt: TGTGCCAGCACCCCACGGGGGAACGGGAACACTGAAGCTTTCTTT
CDR3aa: CASTPRGNGNTEAFF

v_gene: TRBV5-6
j_gene: TRBJ1-1
d_gene: NA
abundance: NA
CDR3nt: TGTGCCAGCAGCTTGGGGTCCACAGCGAACACTGAAGCTTTCTTT
CDR3aa: CASSLGSTANTEAFF

v_gene: TRBV30
j_gene: TRBJ1-1
d_gene: NA
abundance: NA
CDR3nt: TGTGCCTGGAGTTCGGGGGGGAACACTGAAGCTTTCTTT
CDR3aa: CAWSSGGNTEAFF

v_gene: TRBV11-3
j_gene: TRBJ2-1
d_gene: NA
abundance: NA
CDR3nt: TGTGCCAGCAGCTTGGACAGCTACTACAATGAGCAGTTCTTC
CDR3aa: CASSLDSYYNEQFF

v_gene: TRBV7-3
j_gene: TRBJ2-3
d_gene: TRBD2
abundance: NA
CDR3nt: TGTGCCAGCAGTTCAAGCGGGGGGGCCTTGGCAGATACGCAGTATTTT
CDR3aa: CASSSSGGALADTQYF

v_gene: TRBV7-9
j_gene: TRBJ2-1
d_gene: NA
abundance: NA
CDR3nt: TGTGCCAGCAGACTGGTGGCGGGAGAGCAGTTCTTC
CDR3aa: CASRLVAGEQFF

v_gene: TRBV18
j_gene: TRBJ1-1
d_gene: TRBD1
abundance: NA
CDR3nt: TGTGCCAGCTCACCCGTAGGACAGGCCCTGGGGGACACTGAAGCTTTCTTT
CDR3aa: CASSPVGQALGDTEAFF

v_gene: TRBV18
j_gene: TRBJ1-5
d_gene: NA
abundance: few
CDR3nt: TGTGCCAGCTCACCCGTCGATGACACTCGGCCCCAGCATTTT
CDR3aa: CASSPVDDTRPQHF